These 11 T cell receptor beta chains were all obtained from the same sample, sequenced in a study of T cell responses to AZD1222 COVID-19 vaccine. The assay was immunoSEQ multiplex PCR, and TCRdb's table has in-frame clones only and misses some. The sample lists approximately 100,000 clones; roughly 91% were seen once. The sample here was peripheral blood, taken 28 days after the second AZD1222 dose. The receptors derive from an adult who received the AZD1222 COVID-19 vaccine.

This clone appeared once. The V call is TRBV7-2, the J call TRBJ2-3; D perhaps matches TRBD2 (5 bases). Germline V gene sequence: CDR1 SGHTA, CDR2 FQGNSA. The CDR3 sequence is 15 residues long. V was trimmed by 3 bases and J by 4 bases, leaving 14 bases between them. CDR3 sequence: CASSFYGDGADTQYF. CDR3 DNA: TGTGCCAGCAGCTTTTACGGGGATGGCGCAGATACGCAGTATTTT.

J is TRBJ1-5 and V is TRBV6-5; 9 bases are shared with TRBD1. Germline CDR1 MNHEY, CDR2 SVGAGI. The CDR3 runs 14 residues. V trimming: 7 bases; J trimming: 9 bases; junction bases outside the gene matches: 10. CDR3 in amino acids: CASNFAGTGRPQHF. In nucleotides, the CDR3 is TGTGCCAGCAACTTCGCCGGGACAGGGCGGCCCCAGCATTTT.

The chain has TRBV7-6 and TRBJ2-3, with no clear D. CDR1 is SGHVS, CDR2 FNYEAQ, per germline. V was shortened by 5 bases and J by 4 bases, with 19 bases between the two germline ends. The CDR3 runs to 16 residues. CDR3 loop: CASSPQAGNPADTQYF. In DNA form, the CDR3 reads TGTGCCAGCAGCCCCCAGGCCGGTAACCCGGCAGATACGCAGTATTTT.

The gene calls are TRBV11-2 and TRBJ2-5; a possible D gene is TRBD2 (6 bases). Germline CDR1 SGHAT, CDR2 FQNNGV. The length of the CDR3 is 16 residues. V gave up 5 bases and J gave up 1 base, with 17 bases separating them. The CDR3 DNA follows: TGTGCCAGCAGCCCGAGGGGCGGGGCCCGCCAAGAGACCCAGTACTTC. Its protein product is CASSPRGGARQETQYF.

This sequence joins TRBV5-1 and TRBJ1-1; possibly TRBD1 for D (6 bases). There are 18 residues in the CDR3. Germline CDR1 is SGHRS and CDR2 is YFSETQ. V lost 4 bases, J lost 0 bases, and 22 bases lay in between. The DNA for the CDR3 is TGCGCCAGCAGCCTGAATGGGGGCTTACTAATTATGAACACTGAAGCTTTCTTT. Translating gives CASSLNGGLLIMNTEAFF.

The chain uses TRBV11-2 and TRBJ2-7; D remains ambiguous. Germline V gene lookup returns CDR1 SGHAT and CDR2 FQNNGV. This CDR3 contains 15 residues. V lost 2 bases and J lost 6, with 17 bases in between. Written as DNA, the CDR3 is TGTGCCAGCAGCTTATTATCCGGGTGGGTGTTCGAGCAGTACTTC. Translation gives CASSLLSGWVFEQYF.

V gene TRBV14 combines with J gene TRBJ1-5; 7 bases are a match to TRBD1. With V trimmed by 6 bases and J by 6 bases, 5 bases remained unmatched. The CDR3 spans 13 residues. Germline CDR1 SGHDN, CDR2 FVKESK. The CDR3 DNA reads TGTGCCAGCAGTACAGGGGAAGGTCAGCCCCAGCATTTT. Translated, it gives CASSTGEGQPQHF.

V usage is TRBV7-3 and J usage is TRBJ2-1; tentatively, D is TRBD1 (6 bases). The germline V gene encodes CDR1 SGHTA and CDR2 FQGTGA. V lost 1 base, J lost 7 bases, and 17 bases lay in between. The CDR3 sequence is 16 residues long. The CDR3 DNA sequence: TGTGCCAGCAGCTTAAACCCGGGGACAAAACCGAATGAGCAGTTCTTC. Amino acids: CASSLNPGTKPNEQFF.

The V and J genes are TRBV19 and TRBJ1-4; no reliable D call. The V end was cut by 3 bases, the J end by 0 bases, with 8 bases between. There are 15 residues in the CDR3. In germline, CDR1 is LNHDA, CDR2 SQIVND (reference sequence). The DNA of the CDR3 is TGTGCCAGTAGTATCCGTACAACAACTAATGAAAAACTGTTTTTT. It codes for CASSIRTTTNEKLFF. Using reference TRBV19 and TRBJ1-4 for the parts outside the CDR3, the full variable domain is DGGITQSPKYLFRKEGQNVTLSCEQNLNHDAMYWYRQDPGQGLRLIYYSQIVNDFQKGDIAEGYSVSREKKESFPLTVTSAQKNPTAFYLCASSIRTTTNEKLFFGSGTQLSVL.

V and J are TRBV2 and TRBJ1-5; D remains unclear. V lost 6 bases, J lost 0 bases, and 9 bases lay in between. Germline loops: CDR1 SNHLY, CDR2 FYNNEI. The CDR3 consists of 14 residues. CDR3 DNA sequence: TGTGCCAGCAGGGACGGCTATAGCAATCAGCCCCAGCATTTT. Its protein product is CASRDGYSNQPQHF. Based on the CDR3 plus reference TRBV2 and TRBJ1-5, the full variable domain is EPEVTQTPSHQVTQMGQEVILRCVPISNHLYFYWYRQILGQKVEFLVSFYNNEISEKSEIFDDQFSVERPDGSNFTLKIRSTKLEDSAMYFCASRDGYSNQPQHFGDGTRLSIL.

The gene calls are TRBV3-1 (or the pseudogene TRBV3-2) and TRBJ1-4; D is undetermined. The CDR3 is 13 amino acids. The V gene lost 1 base and the J gene lost 6 bases, with 6 bases spanning the gap. Germline-derived CDR1 and CDR2 are LGHDT and YNNKEL (reference sequence). The CDR3 nucleotides read TGTGCCAGCAGCCAAGTAGAGGATGAAAAACTGTTTTTT. Translating it yields CASSQVEDEKLFF.